This T cell receptor beta chain was documented in a study of T-cell memory formation after mild COVID-19. TCRdb analysed the 5' RACE reads with MiXCR anew, one entry per CDR3 protein. The data hold around 300,000 distinct CDR3 sequences, with more than 15% observed a single time. The TCR was taken from a man aged 18 to 30 who had mild COVID-19 (a few samples of this study predate the infection). Cell type and time point are not known. Input material: PBMCs or a T cell subset sorted from them (not recorded which).

CDR3 sequence reads: CASSRTGALDTQYF. The DNA of the CDR3 is TGCGCCAGCAGCCGGACAGGGGCTCTGGATACGCAGTATTTT. This sequence joins TRBV4-1 and TRBJ2-3; 9 bases fit TRBD1. Germline CDR1 reads MGHRA; CDR2 reads YSYEKL. The CDR3 runs 14 residues. V shed 4 bases, J shed 6 bases, and the junction held 5 bases outside the gene matches.